Listed below are T cell receptor beta chains from one sample, sequenced in a study of CD8 T cells in Susac syndrome. Each CDR3 protein gets one entry after TCRdb re-called the immunoSEQ multiplex PCR reads with MiXCR. The sample lists around 130,000 distinct CDR3 sequences, roughly 94% occurring once. Input material: CD8+ T cells from PBMCs. The receptors shown here come from a human donor with Susac syndrome. The conserved cysteine and the conserved F or W are not part of the CDR3 here.

CDR3 protein	V gene	J gene
ASTTGAHGEQY	TRBV7-2	TRBJ2-7
ATKQGAAGYT	TRBV27	TRBJ1-2
SVETGGGYEQY	TRBV29-1	TRBJ2-7
SVDERGYGYT	TRBV29-1	TRBJ1-2
ASSQDLGRVETQY	TRBV3-1	TRBJ2-5
ASSEEYNEQF	TRBV12-3/TRBV12-4	TRBJ2-1
ASSQIGGNYGYT	TRBV4-1	TRBJ1-2
ASSLDPGDTQY	TRBV7-9	TRBJ2-3
ASGTGSHEQF	TRBV6-2/TRBV6-3	TRBJ2-1
ASSVAGLAVYEQY	TRBV9	TRBJ2-7
ASSQEGHRGEAF	TRBV4-1	TRBJ1-1
SVVDGPEQY	TRBV29-1	TRBJ2-7
ASSQESGMRNEQF	TRBV4-1	TRBJ2-1
ASSLEARYGYT	TRBV7-9	TRBJ1-2
SVEFGGDGEAF	TRBV29-1	TRBJ1-1
SARSGGGPGSRVDTQY	TRBV20-1	TRBJ2-3
ATVGPRGTQY	TRBV24-1	TRBJ2-5
ASSQERFGTAQY	TRBV4-1	TRBJ2-3
SVDLQWAYNEQF	TRBV29-1	TRBJ2-1
AWTHTVNTEAF	TRBV30	TRBJ1-1
ASSGYYGYT	TRBV25-1	TRBJ1-2
SVEDGTVSNTGELF	TRBV29-1	TRBJ2-2
SVEEDRGRNYGYT	TRBV29-1	TRBJ1-2
ASSFSGGATGELF	TRBV7-2	TRBJ2-2
SVVYSGYTEAF	TRBV29-1	TRBJ1-1
ASSLDTVTFTDTQY	TRBV5-1	TRBJ2-3
SARQAGETQY	TRBV20-1	TRBJ2-5
ASSHTRGQY	TRBV19	TRBJ2-3
ASSQLGTVYGYT	TRBV4-3	TRBJ1-2
SVRLRVYDGYT	TRBV29-1	TRBJ1-2
ASSPRGAPDTQY	TRBV7-9	TRBJ2-3
ASSFPAGTSDTEQF	TRBV5-4	TRBJ2-1
ASSFGANVLT	TRBV12-3/TRBV12-4	TRBJ2-6
SVVETGVEQY	TRBV29-1	TRBJ2-7
ASSYLTVAGAEQY	TRBV6-6	TRBJ2-7
ASSQGGLYNEQF	TRBV14	TRBJ2-1
ASSQAGQMNTGELF	TRBV4-1	TRBJ2-2
ATSDSGGVGDTQY	TRBV24-1	TRBJ2-3
SVAADNYGYT	TRBV29-1	TRBJ1-2
ASSLSGVNSPLH	TRBV5-6	TRBJ1-6
SVEETGGLTDTQY	TRBV29-1	TRBJ2-3
ALDRTAAEQF	TRBV30	TRBJ2-1
ASSAGRFYGYT	TRBV19	TRBJ1-2
ASSLSSSSGAF	TRBV27	TRBJ1-1
ACSDGLAGGIGQF	TRBV30	TRBJ2-1
ATSGQYNSPLH	TRBV6-5	TRBJ1-6
ASSFEDSTYEQY	TRBV5-1	TRBJ2-7
ASRPRLWTSGSPLH	TRBV27	TRBJ1-6
ASSQLGTEGSYEQY	TRBV13	TRBJ2-7
ASSLTGGPTDTQY	TRBV7-3	TRBJ2-3